These 5 T cell receptor beta chains were sequenced from one sample in a study of blood T cell repertoires in COVID-19. Libraries were prepared by immunoSEQ multiplex PCR; TCRdb keeps only in-frame clonotypes and omits some of them. The sample includes more than 95,000 clones, around 85% of them seen just once. The specimen sequenced was peripheral blood. These receptors originate from a man aged 50 to 59 with acute or convalescent COVID-19.

The rearrangement uses TRBV7-3 and TRBJ2-2; the match to TRBD1 covers 7 bases. The CDR3 has 15 residues. Germline V lookup: CDR1 SGHTA, CDR2 FQGTGA. V gave up 4 bases and J gave up 0 bases; unmatched junction bases: 2. The CDR3, as DNA: TGTGCCAGCAGCTCTGGACAGGCGAACACCGGGGAGCTGTTTTTT. Amino acid sequence: CASSSGQANTGELFF. Using reference TRBV7-3 and TRBJ2-2 for the parts outside the CDR3, the full variable domain is GAGVSQTPSNKVTEKGKYVELRCDPISGHTALYWYRQSLGQGPEFLIYFQGTGAADDSGLPNDRFFAVRPEGSVSTLKIQRTERGDSAVYLCASSSGQANTGELFFGEGSRLTVL.

The rearrangement joins TRBV6-2 or TRBV6-3 to TRBJ1-2; D may be TRBD1 (5 bases). The CDR3 runs to 14 residues. Germline values: CDR1 MNHEY, CDR2 SVGEGT. The ends were cut back, 2 bases at V and 4 bases at J, with 11 bases in the middle. Here the CDR3 DNA reads TGTGCCAGCAGTTACAATCCTGACAGCTATGGCTACACCTTC. Encoded protein: CASSYNPDSYGYTF.

The chain links TRBV9 to TRBJ2-7; 9 bases map to TRBD2. Unmatched junction bases numbered 5, after V lost 0 bases and J lost 1 base. Germline V gene data show CDR1 as SGDLS and CDR2 as YYNGEE. This CDR3 comprises 16 residues. The CDR3 protein is CASSVEPAGGSYEQYF. DNA of the CDR3: TGTGCCAGCAGCGTAGAGCCGGCGGGAGGGTCCTACGAGCAGTACTTC.

The chain combines TRBV20-1 with TRBJ2-3; 7 bases fit TRBD2. Germline CDR1 is DFQATT and CDR2 is SNEGSKA (reference sequence). Unmatched junction bases numbered 8, after V lost 3 bases and J lost 2 bases. The CDR3 spans 15 residues. DNA of the CDR3: TGCAGTGCTAGTGTCCCAGCGGGGACCACAGATACGCAGTATTTT. Translating it yields CSASVPAGTTDTQYF.

The V call is TRBV12-5, the J call TRBJ2-2, with unresolved D. Trimming pared 6 bases from V and 4 bases from J, leaving 9 bases between. The CDR3 spans 13 residues. Germline values: CDR1 LGHNT, CDR2 FRNRAP. The CDR3 nucleotides read TGTGCTAGTGGCACCGCAGGCACCGGGGAGCTGTTTTTT. Translating gives CASGTAGTGELFF.